Included here is one T cell receptor beta chain sequence, with context. Only in-frame clones appear in the TCRdb table, and some are missing; sequencing was by immunoSEQ multiplex PCR. The sample shows around 340,000 clones, about 92% of them seen only once. In germline, CDR1 is MRHNA, CDR2 SNTAGT. The CDR3 has 14 amino acids. Trimming stripped 11 bases from V and 2 bases from J, with 19 bases between. The data were obtained in a study of blood T cell repertoires in COVID-19. Study details: Samples of COVID-19 (acute and convalescent) were obtained from the United States, Italy and Spain.

Seattle's cohort entered during active infection and was followed longitudinally. This clonotype was sampled from a woman between 55 and 75 years old with COVID-19, enrolled during active disease. The rearrangement joins TRBV6-4 to TRBJ2-7; D gene uncertain. Sequenced input: peripheral blood. As DNA, the CDR3 is TGTGCCCGTCGTCGAGGAAACGCACCCTACGAGCAGTACTTC. This translates into CARRRGNAPYEQYF.